This T cell receptor beta chain is from a study of blood T cell repertoires in COVID-19. Unmatched junction bases numbered 15, after V lost 7 bases and J lost 9 bases. Germline values: CDR1 SQVTM, CDR2 ANQGSEA. This CDR3 region has 14 residues. Original handling: Researchers report that nucleated cell counts were estimated from reference gene primer amplification. This table comes from immunoSEQ multiplex PCR, and its TCRdb copy is limited to in-frame clones, with some not included. V, J and clone size are those of that table, while D and trimming were read from the DNA. Seen here are tens of thousands of clones, 82% observed once, and the top ten hold around 4.3%.

This chain joins TRBV29-1 and TRBJ2-1, with 7 nucleotides matching TRBD2. The receptor comes from a woman aged 55-69 years with acute or convalescent COVID-19. The sequenced material came from peripheral blood. The CDR3 DNA reads TGCAGCGCTTCTATGACTAGCTCGCTGGGTGAGCAGTTCTTC. It codes for CSASMTSSLGEQFF.